Detailed here is one T cell receptor (beta chain). Its specific antigen is unknown. Nothing much larger sits one base from this clone, and base qualities are not available. This sample was included in a study of blood T cell repertoires in COVID-19 (dated by TCRdb to the early 2020s). General notes on the study: Collaborator samples came from the United States, Italy and Spain and covered acute and convalescent phases of COVID-19. The dataset comprised deeply sampled blood TCRbeta repertoires from subjects exposed to, actively infected with, or recovered from COVID-19. Sample metadata almost always included a de-identified subject ID, COVID-19 status, age in years and sex. Where available, HLA class I and class II types were obtained from metadata supplied by the sample provider rather than from assay-based typing. The repertoires were made available in a free public database intended to serve as a resource for research on the immune response to SARS-CoV-2. Samples were obtained from the ongoing ImmuneRACE study (first 160 participants) and from 1,254 subjects provided by 6 global collaborators. The material from the prospective study consisted of cDNA or gDNA derived from T cells, B-cell-depleted T cells, or PBMCs.

Overall study results and their limits: How much clinical and demographic metadata was included differed by source and by participant, and the metadata was provided uncurated.

One collaborating source in Seattle enrolled patients while the patients were actively infected and followed the patients over time throughout the course of disease. Each collaborating institution followed its own protocols to collect whole blood in K2EDTA tubes. Collaborator samples were shipped for TCRbeta analysis as frozen whole blood, isolated PBMCs, or DNA extracted from either sample type. TCRbeta CDR3 regions were amplified from genomic DNA using the immunoSEQ Assay, a bias-controlled multiplex PCR. Processing in the source paper ran as follows. Within the assay, amplification of reference gene primers was used to estimate how many nucleated cells each sample contained. Sequence reads were collapsed and filtered to measure the absolute abundance of every unique TCRbeta CDR3 rearrangement. Productive Simpson clonality was computed per sample as the square root of Simpson's diversity index over productive rearrangements. Drawn from immuneACCESS, this table holds only the in-frame rearrangements with V and J called that TCRdb kept. Clones are partly lost; checked studies trace under half to an unresolved V gene and leave the rest unexplained. V, J and clone size reflect that table, while D and trimming were determined from the DNA. Present in this sample are roughly 250,000 clones, around 90% of which were seen just once. Around 0.83% of the sample lies in the top ten.

Material for sequencing was peripheral blood. This receptor was obtained from a man aged 25-40 years with COVID-19, enrolled during active disease.

The DNA sequence is TGTGCCAGCAGTTCCGGTAATAGCAATCAGCCCCAGCATTTT. It codes for CASSSGNSNQPQHF. Recombination joined TRBV2 with TRBJ1-5; the D gene remains uncertain. CDR1 and CDR2 are read off the germline V gene as SNHLY and FYNNEI. The CDR3 covers 14 residues, taking in both the cysteine and the phenylalanine. The retained sequence is limited to the CDR3, 42 bases, with the frame set at the first base. The V and J ends are trimmed by 5 bases and 0 bases, leaving 8 bases between them.